The entry that follows covers one T cell receptor beta chain sequence. This record belongs to a study of blood T cell repertoires in COVID-19. Assay used: immunoSEQ multiplex PCR; TCRdb lists only in-frame clones, some missing. Among roughly 230,000 clones, nearly 90% were seen once, and the ten largest hold approximately 4.3%. Trimming pared 8 bases from V and 4 bases from J, leaving 14 bases between. Germline V CDR1 and CDR2: PRHDT, FYEKMQ (reference sequence). The CDR3 consists of 13 residues. The sequence derives from a woman aged 25 to 39 with acute COVID-19. The chain couples TRBV13 to TRBJ1-1; D may be TRBD1 (6 bases). The specimen was PBMCs or T cells enriched from blood (not recorded which). The CDR3 loop reads CASLRGAGTEAFF. The DNA of the CDR3 is TGTGCCAGCCTCCGGGGGGCAGGCACTGAAGCTTTCTTT.